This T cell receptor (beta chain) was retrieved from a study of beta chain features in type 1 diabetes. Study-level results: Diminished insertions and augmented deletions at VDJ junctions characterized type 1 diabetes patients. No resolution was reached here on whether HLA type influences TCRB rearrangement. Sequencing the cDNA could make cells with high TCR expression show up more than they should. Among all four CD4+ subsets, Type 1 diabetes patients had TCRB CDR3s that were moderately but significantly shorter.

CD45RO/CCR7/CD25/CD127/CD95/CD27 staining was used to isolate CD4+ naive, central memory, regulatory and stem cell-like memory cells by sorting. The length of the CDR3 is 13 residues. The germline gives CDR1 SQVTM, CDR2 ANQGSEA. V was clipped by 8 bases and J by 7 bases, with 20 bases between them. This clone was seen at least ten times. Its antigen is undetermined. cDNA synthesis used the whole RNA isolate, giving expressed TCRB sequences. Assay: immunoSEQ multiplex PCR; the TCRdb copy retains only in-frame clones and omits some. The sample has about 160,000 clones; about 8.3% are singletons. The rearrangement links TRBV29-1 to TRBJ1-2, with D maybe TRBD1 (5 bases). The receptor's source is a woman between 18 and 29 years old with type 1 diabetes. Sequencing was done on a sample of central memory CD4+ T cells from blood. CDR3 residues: CSLWTPGSSGYTF. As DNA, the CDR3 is TGCAGCTTATGGACACCAGGTTCTTCTGGCTACACCTTC. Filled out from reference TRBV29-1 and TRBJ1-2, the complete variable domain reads SAVISQKPSRDICQRGTSLTIQCQVDSQVTMMFWYRQQPGQSLTLIATANQGSEATYESGFVIDKFPISRPNLTFSTLTVSNMSPEDSSIYLCSLWTPGSSGYTFGSGTRLTVV.